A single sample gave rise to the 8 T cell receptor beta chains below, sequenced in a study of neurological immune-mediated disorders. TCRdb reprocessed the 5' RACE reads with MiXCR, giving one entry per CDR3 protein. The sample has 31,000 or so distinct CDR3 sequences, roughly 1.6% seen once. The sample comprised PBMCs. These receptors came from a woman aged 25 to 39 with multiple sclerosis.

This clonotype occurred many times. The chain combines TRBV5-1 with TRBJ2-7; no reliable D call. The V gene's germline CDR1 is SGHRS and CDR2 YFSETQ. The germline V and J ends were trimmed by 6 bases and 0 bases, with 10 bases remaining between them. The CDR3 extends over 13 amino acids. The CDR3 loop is CASTDVLSYEQYF. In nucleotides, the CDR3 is TGCGCCAGCACGGACGTCCTCTCCTACGAGCAGTACTTC. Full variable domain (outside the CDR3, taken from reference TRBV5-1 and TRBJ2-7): KAGVTQTPRYLIKTRGQQVTLSCSPISGHRSVSWYQQTPGQGLQFLFEYFSETQRNKGNFPGRFSGRQFSNSRSEMNVSTLELGDSALYLCASTDVLSYEQYFGPGTRLTVT.

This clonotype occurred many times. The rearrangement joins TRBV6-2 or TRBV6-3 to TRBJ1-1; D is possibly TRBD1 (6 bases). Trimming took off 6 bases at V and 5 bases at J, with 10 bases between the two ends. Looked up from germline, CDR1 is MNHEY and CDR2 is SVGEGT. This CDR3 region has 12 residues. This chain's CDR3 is CASSFGQTEAFF. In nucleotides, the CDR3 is TGTGCCAGCAGCTTCGGACAGACTGAAGCTTTCTTT.

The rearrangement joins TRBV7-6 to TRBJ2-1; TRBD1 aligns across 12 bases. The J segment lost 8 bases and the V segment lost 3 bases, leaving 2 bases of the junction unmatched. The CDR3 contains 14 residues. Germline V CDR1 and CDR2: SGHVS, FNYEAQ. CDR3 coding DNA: TGTGCCAGCAGCTTGGGACAGGGGGCTCATGAGCAGTTCTTC. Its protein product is CASSLGQGAHEQFF.

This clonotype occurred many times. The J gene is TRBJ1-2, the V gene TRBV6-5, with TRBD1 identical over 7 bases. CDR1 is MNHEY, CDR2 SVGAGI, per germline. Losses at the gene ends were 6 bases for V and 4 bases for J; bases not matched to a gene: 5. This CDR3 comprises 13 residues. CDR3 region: CASRRQGSYGYTF. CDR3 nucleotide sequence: TGTGCCAGCAGACGACAGGGTAGCTATGGCTACACCTTC.

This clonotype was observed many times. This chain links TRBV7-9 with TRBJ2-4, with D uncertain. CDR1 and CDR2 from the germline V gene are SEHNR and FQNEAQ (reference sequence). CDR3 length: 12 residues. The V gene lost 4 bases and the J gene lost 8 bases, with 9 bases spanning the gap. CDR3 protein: CASSYTEDIQYF. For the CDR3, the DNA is TGTGCCAGCAGCTACACAGAAGACATTCAGTACTTC.

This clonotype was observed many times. The CDR3 DNA sequence: TGCAGTGCTAGTACGGGACCGCCCGTCTATGGCTACACCTTC. Translation: CSASTGPPVYGYTF. V usage is TRBV20-1 and J usage is TRBJ1-2, with TRBD1 as a possible D gene (5 bases). The CDR3 consists of 14 residues. CDR1 is DFQATT, CDR2 SNEGSKA, per germline (reference sequence). V was trimmed by 3 bases and J by 4 bases, leaving 15 bases between them.

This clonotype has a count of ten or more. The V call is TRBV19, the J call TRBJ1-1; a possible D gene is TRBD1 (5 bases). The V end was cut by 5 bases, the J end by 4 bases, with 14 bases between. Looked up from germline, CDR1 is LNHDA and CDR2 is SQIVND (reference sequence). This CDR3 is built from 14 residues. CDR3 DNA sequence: TGTGCCAGTAGTTCTCAGGGACGCGGCACTGAAGCTTTCTTT. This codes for CASSSQGRGTEAFF.

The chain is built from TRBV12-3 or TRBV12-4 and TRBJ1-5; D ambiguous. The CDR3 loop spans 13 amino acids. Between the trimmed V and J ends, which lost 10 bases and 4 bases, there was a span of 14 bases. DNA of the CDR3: TGTGCCAACACTTTGCAGTTTAATCAGCCCCAGCATTTT. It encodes CANTLQFNQPQHF.